This TCR beta chain was sequenced during a study of blood T cell repertoires in COVID-19. The length of the CDR3 is 13 residues. Per the germline V gene, CDR1 is MNHEY and CDR2 is SVGEGT. V lost 6 bases, J lost 6 bases, and 6 bases stayed unmatched. Sequencing used immunoSEQ multiplex PCR; TCRdb keeps in-frame clones, though not all of them. The profile shows over 40,000 clones, around 90% of them singletons. The source material was peripheral blood. The rearrangement links TRBV6-2 or TRBV6-3 to TRBJ2-7; TRBD1 matches 9 bases. This TCR derives from a man aged 70-80 years with active COVID-19. DNA for the CDR3: TGTGCCAGCAGCCGGGACAGGGAGAGCGAGCAGTACTTC. It translates to CASSRDRESEQYF.